The T cell receptor beta chain described here comes from a study of T cell changes during pregnancy in multiple sclerosis. TCRdb's copy holds only in-frame clones and misses some; the assay was immunoSEQ multiplex PCR. The table shows some 100,000 clones, with more than 90% occurring only once. The CDR3 is made up of 16 amino acids. V was pared by 5 bases and J by 0 bases, with 9 bases of the junction left unmatched. Germline CDR1 is SGHNT and CDR2 is YENEEA. The sample in question was peripheral blood, obtained in the second trimester of pregnancy. The chain uses TRBV11-3 and TRBJ1-2, with 7 bases matching TRBD1. The sequence was obtained from a female donor with multiple sclerosis, enrolled in a pregnancy study. The CDR3 DNA reads TGTGCCAGCAGCGCGCAAGGGACAGTACCTAACTATGGCTACACCTTC. This sequence encodes CASSAQGTVPNYGYTF.